This record looks at one T cell receptor (beta chain) sequence and its context. This PCR relied on a set of 60 Vbeta primers and 13 Jbeta primers. Repertoires were generated with immunoSEQ multiplex PCR, while TCRdb's copy carries only in-frame clones and drops some. This table holds 95,000 to 100,000 clones, roughly three quarters found once. This sample is drawn from a study of cytomegalovirus exposure and HLA in healthy donors. This CDR3 spans 13 amino acids. In germline, CDR1 is MNHNS, CDR2 SASEGT. V was cut by 0 bases and J by 3 bases, with 6 bases left in between. The TCR comes from a female donor in good health and CMV-seronegative. This chain connects TRBV6-1 to TRBJ2-7; D is unresolved. The sample taken for sequencing was PBMCs. The CDR3 is CASSEAWSYEQYF. In DNA form, the CDR3 reads TGTGCCAGCAGTGAAGCATGGAGCTACGAGCAGTACTTC.